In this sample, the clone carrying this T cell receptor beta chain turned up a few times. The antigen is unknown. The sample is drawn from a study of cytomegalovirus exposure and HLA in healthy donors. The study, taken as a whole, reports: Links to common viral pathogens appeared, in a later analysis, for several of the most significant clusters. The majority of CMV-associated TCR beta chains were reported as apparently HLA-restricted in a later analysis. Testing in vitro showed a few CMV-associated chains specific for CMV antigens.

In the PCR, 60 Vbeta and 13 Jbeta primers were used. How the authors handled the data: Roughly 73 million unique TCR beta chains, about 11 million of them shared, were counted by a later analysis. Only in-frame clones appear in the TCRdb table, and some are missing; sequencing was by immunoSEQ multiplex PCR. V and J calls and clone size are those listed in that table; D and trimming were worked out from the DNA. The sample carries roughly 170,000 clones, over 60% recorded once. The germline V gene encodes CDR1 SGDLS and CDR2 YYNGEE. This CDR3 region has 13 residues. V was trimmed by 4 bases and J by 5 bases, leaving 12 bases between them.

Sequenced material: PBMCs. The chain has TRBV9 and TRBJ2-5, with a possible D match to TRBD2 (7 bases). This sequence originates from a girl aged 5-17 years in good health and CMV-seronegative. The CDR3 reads CASSIGGLETQYF. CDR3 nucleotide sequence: TGTGCCAGCAGCATCGGGGGGCTGGAGACCCAGTACTTC.